The TCR beta chain described here comes from a study of type 1 regulatory T cells. For the study at large: This in vitro CD4 product, T-allo10, is enriched for Tr1 cells and alloantigen-specific.

Each CDR3 protein gets one entry after TCRdb re-called the reads with MiXCR. The repertoire holds tens of thousands of distinct CDR3 sequences, with around 20% as singletons. The V end lost 1 base, the J end lost 6 bases, and 16 bases lay between the germline ends. The germline V gene encodes CDR1 SGHRS and CDR2 YFSETQ. The CDR3 extends over 15 amino acids. This clonotype was detected only a few times. Its antigen is currently unknown. General study findings and limits: Compared with non-Tr1 cells, Tr1 cells showed a narrower TCR repertoire.

The specimen sequenced was cultured type 1 regulatory T (Tr1) cells, either the whole culture or a sorted fraction (not recorded which). The chain is built from TRBV5-1 and TRBJ1-2; D uncertain. This sequence was found in a human donor in good health. The DNA of the CDR3 is TGCGCCAGCAGCTTGCTCCAGGTCGAGGGCCATGGCTACACCTTC. This encodes CASSLLQVEGHGYTF. The variable domain in full, completed from reference TRBV5-1 and TRBJ1-2, reads KAGVTQTPRYLIKTRGQQVTLSCSPISGHRSVSWYQQTPGQGLQFLFEYFSETQRNKGNFPGRFSGRQFSNSRSEMNVSTLELGDSALYLCASSLLQVEGHGYTFGSGTRLTVV.